The 19 T cell receptor beta chains listed next were all sequenced from one sample in a study of cytomegalovirus exposure and HLA in healthy donors. PCR used 60 Vbeta primers and 13 Jbeta primers. Libraries were prepared by immunoSEQ multiplex PCR; TCRdb keeps only in-frame clonotypes and omits some of them. The repertoire consists of about 100,000 clones, with approximately 79% occurring once and the leading ten covering around 2.1%. Input material: PBMCs. The receptors originated from a man between 18 and 29 years old in good health and CMV-seronegative.

This chain uses TRBV29-1 with TRBJ2-5; the match to TRBD1 covers 9 bases. The CDR3 is 11 residues long. V was pared by 7 bases and J by 5 bases, with 2 bases of the junction left unmatched. Per germline, CDR1 SQVTM and CDR2 ANQGSEA. The chain's CDR3 is CSEGQGETQYF. Here the CDR3 DNA reads TGCAGCGAAGGACAGGGGGAGACCCAGTACTTC.

The V and J genes are TRBV19 and TRBJ1-5; 8 bases align to TRBD1. The CDR3 runs 15 residues. With V trimmed by 0 bases and J by 4 bases, 2 bases remained unmatched. From germline, CDR1 is LNHDA and CDR2 SQIVND (reference sequence). The CDR3 here is CASSIDRTGNQPQHF. CDR3 sequence (DNA): TGTGCCAGTAGTATAGATAGGACAGGGAATCAGCCCCAGCATTTT.

V usage is TRBV4-3 and J usage is TRBJ1-1; the D gene is possibly TRBD1 (6 bases). The germline V and J ends were trimmed by 3 bases and 5 bases, with 10 bases remaining between them. CDR1 LGHNA and CDR2 YSLEER come from the germline V gene. This CDR3 has 13 residues. This CDR3 is CASSQLQGTEAFF. The CDR3 nucleotides are TGCGCCAGCAGCCAGTTACAGGGTACTGAAGCTTTCTTT.

The chain has TRBV9 and TRBJ2-3, with D unresolved. The CDR3 is 17 residues long. V dropped 3 bases and J dropped 4 bases, with 21 bases sitting between them. CDR1 is SGDLS and CDR2 is YYNGEE in the germline V gene. CDR3 nucleotide sequence: TGTGCCAGCAGCGGATTAGTTAGTAATGCGGCCCCAGATACGCAGTATTTT. Encoded protein: CASSGLVSNAAPDTQYF.

The chain has TRBV25-1 and TRBJ1-1; D not certain. The CDR3 contains 14 residues. CDR1 MGHDK and CDR2 SYGVNS come from the germline V gene. The V end was cut by 4 bases, the J end by 0 bases, with 9 bases between. CDR3 amino acids: CASSVRGLNTEAFF. The CDR3 region has the DNA TGTGCCAGCAGTGTCCGGGGATTGAACACTGAAGCTTTCTTT. The complete variable domain, with remaining parts taken from reference TRBV25-1 and TRBJ1-1, reads EADIYQTPRYLVIGTGKKITLECSQTMGHDKMYWYQQDPGMELHLIHYSYGVNSTEKGDLSSESTVSRIRTEHFPLTLESARPSHTSQYLCASSVRGLNTEAFFGQGTRLTVV.

The chain is built from TRBV18 and TRBJ2-6, with 7 bases identical to TRBD1. The CDR3 loop spans 16 amino acids. Trimming cost V 3 bases and J 2 bases; bases outside gene matches: 4. From germline, CDR1 is KGHSH and CDR2 LQKENI. The CDR3 DNA reads TGTGCCAGCTCACCCTCGACAGGGACTGGGGCCAACGTCCTGACTTTC. Encoded protein: CASSPSTGTGANVLTF.

The chain's CDR3 is CASRSGFLYEQYF. The CDR3 DNA sequence: TGTGCCAGCAGGAGTGGTTTCCTCTACGAGCAGTACTTC. The chain joins TRBV11-2 to TRBJ2-7, with D hard to call. The CDR3 is 13 residues long. The V gene lost 6 bases and the J gene lost 3 bases, with 12 bases spanning the gap. Germline V gene data show CDR1 as SGHAT and CDR2 as FQNNGV.

The chain employs TRBV5-6 and TRBJ2-2; 10 nucleotides agree with TRBD1. Germline loops: CDR1 SGHDT, CDR2 YYEEEE. CDR3 size: 17 residues. The V gene end was trimmed by 4 bases and the J gene end by 4 bases; junction bases not matched to a gene: 10. The CDR3 DNA is TGTGCCAGCAGCGAAACACCGACAGGGGGCCGCACCGGGGAGCTGTTTTTT. It translates to CASSETPTGGRTGELFF.

This sequence joins TRBV11-2 and TRBJ1-6; D might be TRBD1 (5 bases). The CDR3 is 14 amino acids. CDR1 and CDR2 from the germline V gene are SGHAT and FQNNGV. Trimming shortened V by 1 base and J by 14 bases, and 15 bases separated the two germline ends. The CDR3 nucleotides read TGTGCCAGCAGCTTAGTGGGAAGGGGAGGGGCCCTCCACTTT. This encodes CASSLVGRGGALHF.

The rearrangement joins TRBV7-9 to TRBJ1-6, with D maybe TRBD1 (5 bases). The germline V gene has CDR1 SEHNR and CDR2 FQNEAQ (reference sequence). The CDR3 is 14 residues long. The CDR3 DNA reads TGTGCGGGGGGAGCGAGCTCCTATAATTCACCCCTCCACTTT. Residues: CAGGASSYNSPLHF.

The chain joins TRBV15 to TRBJ1-2, with 8 positions matching TRBD1. The CDR3 sequence is 14 residues long. CDR1 and CDR2 from the germline V gene are LNHNV and YYDKDF (reference sequence). V dropped 2 bases and J dropped 8; count of bases not matched to a gene: 7. CDR3 in DNA: TGTGCCACCAGCAGACCCCAGGGGGCAGGGGGCTACACCTTC. This codes for CATSRPQGAGGYTF.

The sample holds a few counts of this clone. The V and J genes are TRBV6-5 and TRBJ1-6; D ambiguous. The V end lost 4 bases, the J end lost 8 bases, and 12 bases lay between the germline ends. This CDR3 region has 14 residues. CDR1 is MNHEY, CDR2 SVGAGI, per germline. The CDR3 sequence is CASSSSETYSPLHF. Here the CDR3 DNA reads TGTGCCAGCAGTTCCTCGGAGACTTATTCACCCCTCCACTTT.

The rearrangement joins TRBV9 to TRBJ2-3, with 11 bases fitting TRBD2. V was pared by 0 bases and J by 4 bases, with 16 bases of the junction left unmatched. This CDR3 region has 20 residues. Germline V CDR1 and CDR2: SGDLS, YYNGEE. The CDR3 sequence is CASSVGFVAGGPPPPDTQYF. The DNA for the CDR3 is TGTGCCAGCAGCGTAGGTTTTGTAGCGGGGGGGCCGCCCCCCCCAGATACGCAGTATTTT.

The genes are TRBV5-4 and TRBJ2-2; 8 bases align to TRBD2. The CDR3 totals 15 residues. Germline values: CDR1 SGHNT, CDR2 YYREEE (reference sequence). V was clipped by 2 bases and J by 9 bases; unmatched bases: 9. In DNA form, the CDR3 reads TGTGCCAGCAGCTTCCCAGCGGGGGACTCCAGGGAGCTGTTTTTT. Protein product: CASSFPAGDSRELFF.

This rearrangement joins TRBV4-2 to TRBJ2-5, with D possibly TRBD1 on 6 matching bases. Germline-derived CDR1 and CDR2 are LGHNA and YNFKEQ. This CDR3 has 15 amino acids. V shed 0 bases and J shed 1 base, with 9 bases lying between them. CDR3 loop: CASSQDRGTQETQYF. CDR3 nucleotide sequence: TGTGCCAGCAGCCAAGATAGGGGGACCCAAGAGACCCAGTACTTC.

The chain combines TRBV19 with TRBJ2-1; no clear D. V was pared by 5 bases and J by 2 bases, with 10 bases between. This CDR3 spans 14 amino acids. Looked up from germline, CDR1 is LNHDA and CDR2 is SQIVND (reference sequence). The CDR3 DNA is TGTGCCAGTAGTCCGTACAGTGCCTACAATGAGCAGTTCTTC. Protein product: CASSPYSAYNEQFF.

The CDR3 sequence is CASSSWTGPNEKLFF. The CDR3 nucleotides are TGTGCCAGCAGTTCCTGGACAGGCCCTAATGAAAAACTGTTTTTT. The chain couples TRBV6-5 to TRBJ1-4; 7 nucleotides agree with TRBD1. The CDR3 is 15 residues long. V shed 4 bases and J 3 bases; nucleotides not matched to a gene: 5. Germline V gene lookup returns CDR1 MNHEY and CDR2 SVGAGI.

The chain carries TRBV18 and TRBJ2-3; TRBD1 might be the D (5 bases). The CDR3 has 12 amino acids. Germline V lookup: CDR1 KGHSH, CDR2 LQKENI. Trimming left V 5 bases short and J 3 bases short, with 6 bases between. CDR3 coding DNA: TGTGCCAGCTCAACAGGTACAGATACGCAGTATTTT. This encodes CASSTGTDTQYF.

This chain connects TRBV4-3 to TRBJ2-3; 8 nucleotides agree with TRBD2. The CDR3 is 15 residues long. The junction had 4 bases not matched to a gene; V was cut back by 1 base and J by 4 bases. Germline values: CDR1 LGHNA, CDR2 YSLEER. CDR3 coding DNA: TGCGCCAGCAGCCAAGCCGGGGGGGCCGCAGATACGCAGTATTTT. Residues: CASSQAGGAADTQYF.